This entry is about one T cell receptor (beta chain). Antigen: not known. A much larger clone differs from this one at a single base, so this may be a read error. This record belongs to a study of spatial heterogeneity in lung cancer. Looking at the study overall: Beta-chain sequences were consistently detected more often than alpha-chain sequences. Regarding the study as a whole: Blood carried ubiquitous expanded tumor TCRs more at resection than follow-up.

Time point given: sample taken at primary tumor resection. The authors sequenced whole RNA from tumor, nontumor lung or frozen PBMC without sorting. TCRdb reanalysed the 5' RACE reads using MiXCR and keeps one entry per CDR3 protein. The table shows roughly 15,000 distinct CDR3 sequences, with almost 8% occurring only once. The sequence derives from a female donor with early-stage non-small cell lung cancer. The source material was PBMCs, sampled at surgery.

This chain's CDR3 is CASSPPEQSTGELFF. CDR3 nucleotides: TGTGCCAGTAGTCCCCCAGAGCAGAGCACCGGGGAGCTGTTTTTT. The V call is TRBV19, the J call TRBJ2-2; D remains ambiguous. With 5 bases removed from V and 4 bases from J, the gap between germline ends came to 14 bases. This CDR3 comprises 15 residues. From germline, CDR1 is LNHDA and CDR2 SQIVND (reference sequence). Using reference TRBV19 and TRBJ2-2 for the parts outside the CDR3, the full variable domain is DGGITQSPKYLFRKEGQNVTLSCEQNLNHDAMYWYRQDPGQGLRLIYYSQIVNDFQKGDIAEGYSVSREKKESFPLTVTSAQKNPTAFYLCASSPPEQSTGELFFGEGSRLTVL.